This T cell receptor (beta chain) was identified in a study of shared clonotypes between healthy human individuals. Study at large: The study used three CD4 naive, three CD4 memory, two CD8 naive and one CD8 memory plate per donor.

Broader study findings: Lower generation probabilities were found for non-shared clonotypes than for those shared by all four donors.

Naive CD8 isolation took CD45RO-negative cells positively selected for CCR7 and excluded terminally differentiated effector memory CD45RA+ cells. Remarks on this clone: The antigen remains undetermined.

This CDR3 spans 11 amino acids. Execution of the assay was at deep level. Repertoires were generated with immunoSEQ multiplex PCR, while TCRdb's copy carries only in-frame clones and drops some. The sample comprises under 700,000 clones, 85% to 95% of which are singletons, and 0.11% rests with the top ten. Sequenced: naive CD8+ T cells sorted from blood. This receptor was taken from a woman in her twenties or thirties in good health. This rearrangement joins TRBV21-1 to TRBJ2-5; no check of the table's D call, TRBD2, against the DNA was made. The DNA end favors TRBJ2-7, so the J call may be wrong. TRBV21-1 is marked as a pseudogene. Written as DNA, the CDR3 is TGTGCCAGCAGCAAAGTGTCCGAGCAGTACTTC. The encoded protein is CASSKVSEQYF.